This T cell receptor beta chain came from a study of spatial heterogeneity in lung cancer (dated by TCRdb to between 2017 and 2020). Notes on the research overall: Beta-chain transcripts were consistently detected in greater numbers than alpha-chain transcripts, which likely reflects a higher abundance of beta-chain transcripts. In tumor regions, TCR transcript counts showed a strong correlation with a T cell transcriptional module score derived from matched bulk RNA-seq. In the raw uncorrected reads, each unique combination of TCR and UMI appeared more than ten times on average. In non-small cell lung cancer, the study quantitatively compared TCR alpha and beta repertoires across several tumor regions, matched nontumor lung, and blood. Nonsynonymous mutation counts, determined by whole-exome sequencing of tumor tissue, were related to TCR repertoire features. Both alpha and beta chains were TCR-sequenced in samples taken at surgery, namely 220 tumor regions, approximately 63 matched nontumor lung samples and approximately 51 PBMC samples.

What the time point label conveys for this sample: sample taken at primary tumor resection. The donors were 65 to 85 patients from the lung TRACERx cohort who had early-stage, untreated non-small cell lung cancer. TCR sequencing used whole RNA extracted from tumor and nontumor lung tissue, or from cryopreserved PBMC samples, without cell sorting. Patients were selected for TCR sequencing only if sufficient RNA was available from at least two tumor regions. Before selection, tumor and adjacent nontumor lung specimens were reviewed by a lung pathologist. Paper-wide results and their limitations: Estimated TCR-seq coverage of tumor T cells was only about 6.5% for alpha chains and approximately 14% for beta chains. Confirming at a functional level the hypothesis that regional TCRs recognize regional mutations was considered to require additional single-cell paired TCR alpha and beta sequencing. A correlation was observed between the number of expanded intratumoral alpha and beta TCRs and the tumor nonsynonymous mutation count. The count of ubiquitous expanded TCRs correlated with the count of ubiquitous nonsynonymous mutations, and the count of regional expanded TCRs correlated with the count of regional nonsynonymous mutations.

On this clonotype: Its recognized antigen is unknown. No much larger clone exists at a distance of one base, and base qualities are not known. The library was designed around alpha chains, so this beta chain is a stray read whose abundance carries little weight.

Library construction relied on 5' RACE. Sequencing was performed on a NextSeq 500. In the TCR library protocol, a unique molecular identifier was attached to each TCR cDNA molecule so that PCR and sequencing errors could be corrected. The paper's processing steps were these. TCR identification, UMI-based error correction and CDR3 extraction were performed with Decombinator tools. TCRs above a frequency of 2 per 1,000, corresponding to the top 1% of the tumor frequency distribution, were defined as expanded. Expanded tumor TCRs were classed as regional if statistically deemed absent (corrected P<0.05) from at least one tumor region, otherwise ubiquitous. Each repertoire was subsampled 100 times to 5,000 TCRs, after which Renyi diversity was computed with the R vegan package. CDR3 similarity networks were built from amino acid triplet string-kernel similarity, connecting CDR3s with pairwise similarity above 0.82. TCRdb trimmed the raw reads at Q25, called clones with MiXCR and kept productive beta chains. Each record represents a unique CDR3 protein, reported with the most common genes and DNA among its rows. These V and J calls rely on TCRdb rather than the paper's analysis. This sample comprises about 8,100 distinct CDR3 sequences, around 12% of them detected only once. 11% of the sample is taken by the ten largest.

This TCR derives from a male donor with early-stage non-small cell lung cancer. This specimen consisted of lung tumor tissue, obtained at surgery.

Here is the DNA: TGCGCCAGCAGCCAAGCCTGGGAAGTGGGTAGCGGGAGATACGAGCAGTACTTC. This sequence encodes CASSQAWEVGSGRYEQYF. Recombination linked TRBV4-1 to TRBJ2-7, with 9 middle bases fitting TRBD2. CDR1 and CDR2 (MGHRA, YSYEKL) derive from the germline V gene. Here V drops 1 base and J drops 4 bases, and the junction holds 14 bases not matched to any gene. The CDR3 covers 18 residues, taking in both the cysteine and the phenylalanine. Only the CDR3 part of the read is kept: 54 bases, read in frame from the first base.